Listed below are T cell receptor beta chains from one sample, sequenced in a study of Graves' ophthalmopathy and Graves' hyperthyroidism. Each CDR3 protein is one row after TCRdb ran MiXCR on the multiplex PCR reads. This sample carries 660,000 or so distinct CDR3 sequences, approximately 39% of them seen once, and the ten largest clones take 2.5% to 3.5%. Sequencing used peripheral blood. All receptors derive from an adult man with Graves' ophthalmopathy. The conserved cysteine and the conserved F or W are not part of the CDR3 here. A D gene is named only where the DNA matches it firmly.

CDR3aa | j_gene | d_gene | v_gene
ASSPGANMGAF | TRBJ1-1 | - | TRBV7-2
ASSLVHEGGNQPQH | TRBJ1-5 | - | TRBV12-3/TRBV12-4
ASSRDTSYGYT | TRBJ1-2 | - | TRBV7-9
ASSTTGAGANVLT | TRBJ2-6 | - | TRBV2
ATSRGGGEQY | TRBJ2-7 | - | TRBV15
ASSPRATGYEQY | TRBJ2-7 | - | TRBV25-1
ASSGHSYEQY | TRBJ2-7 | - | TRBV7-6
AISVANQPQH | TRBJ1-5 | - | TRBV10-3
ASSGQGKGEKLF | TRBJ1-4 | TRBD1 | TRBV12-3/TRBV12-4
ASQIAGASYEQY | TRBJ2-7 | TRBD2 | TRBV19
AISARADNEKLF | TRBJ1-4 | - | TRBV10-3
ASSLDREKLF | TRBJ1-4 | - | TRBV2
SVRIRGNEQF | - | - | TRBV29-1
ASSRTPLSYEQY | TRBJ2-7 | - | TRBV11-1
ASSQEVGLGANEQF | TRBJ2-1 | TRBD2 | TRBV14
SARVSGGEKLF | TRBJ1-4 | TRBD1 | TRBV20-1
SVGGQVQETQC | TRBJ2-5 | - | TRBV29-1
ASSIQREGNQPQH | TRBJ1-5 | - | TRBV19
ASSPDRGFREQY | TRBJ2-7 | TRBD1 | TRBV7-2
ASSEPRTSVSTDTQY | TRBJ2-3 | - | TRBV25-1
ASSFTSYTQY | TRBJ2-3 | - | TRBV7-8
ASSPTFSGRDSTGELY | TRBJ2-7 | TRBD2 | TRBV7-9
ASSLMSPDAGELF | TRBJ2-2 | - | TRBV12-3/TRBV12-4
ASSSGGPGQGSYEQY | TRBJ2-7 | TRBD1 | TRBV5-1
ASSGTEGAF | TRBJ1-1 | - | TRBV2
ASSLVDRHQYSNQPQH | TRBJ1-5 | TRBD1 | TRBV7-7
ASSPESYEQY | TRBJ2-7 | - | TRBV5-1
ASSNRAGGYT | TRBJ1-2 | - | TRBV6-6
SARAGTGTGATEAF | TRBJ1-1 | TRBD1 | TRBV20-1
ASSEPDRGLGNTIY | TRBJ1-3 | TRBD1 | TRBV7-9
ASQDPGGANVLT | TRBJ2-6 | - | TRBV25-1
SAFIRGGAETQY | TRBJ2-5 | - | TRBV20-1
ASSLSGGPRVMNTEAF | TRBJ1-1 | - | TRBV12-5
ASTPGRQTTDTQY | TRBJ2-3 | - | TRBV7-2
ASSEGLLEQY | TRBJ2-7 | TRBD2 | TRBV6-1
ASSPVPRGNQPQH | TRBJ1-5 | - | TRBV6-2/TRBV6-3
AINTTESSYEQY | TRBJ2-7 | - | TRBV10-3
ASSKGQGVTYEQY | TRBJ2-7 | TRBD1 | TRBV19
ASVELSGQQY | TRBJ2-7 | - | TRBV2
ASSEGQGLGGNTIY | TRBJ1-3 | TRBD1 | TRBV5-1
ASTPQGPNYGYT | TRBJ1-2 | TRBD1 | TRBV19
SASGRETTEAF | TRBJ1-1 | - | TRBV20-1
ASSPTSGGHLTYEQY | TRBJ2-7 | TRBD2 | TRBV7-8
SARDAGANVLT | TRBJ2-6 | - | TRBV20-1
ASDRDRVNEQY | TRBJ2-7 | TRBD1 | TRBV2
AINRGELNQPQH | TRBJ1-5 | TRBD1 | TRBV10-3
ASSLQDRLTGELF | TRBJ2-2 | TRBD1 | TRBV7-2
ASSQTPTYEQY | TRBJ2-7 | - | TRBV25-1
ASRHGVPGQGAGETQY | TRBJ2-5 | TRBD1 | TRBV7-9